This T cell receptor (beta chain) was sequenced during a study of technical replicates of blood from several donors. Sequencing used immunoSEQ multiplex PCR; TCRdb keeps in-frame clones, though not all of them. The sample yields about 100,000 clones, over 85% seen once. V lost 4 bases, J lost 4 bases, and 5 bases stayed unmatched. This CDR3 comprises 15 residues. The germline gives CDR1 SGHVS, CDR2 FQNEAQ. The chain links TRBV7-8 to TRBJ2-1; 9 bases are shared with TRBD2. The sequence derives from a human donor in good health. Specimen: T cells isolated from PBMCs. CDR3 sequence (DNA): TGTGCCAGCAGCTCCGGGACTAGCAGATACAATGAGCAGTTCTTC. Protein: CASSSGTSRYNEQFF.